Below are 13 T cell receptor beta chains sequenced from a single sample in a study of CD8 T cells in ankylosing spondylitis (dated by TCRdb to about 2017). For these receptors, no antigen is known. Libraries were prepared through 5' RACE. The sequencing machine was an Illumina HiSeq 2500. TCRdb trimmed public reads at Q25 via fastp, called clones via MiXCR and kept in-frame beta chains. Identical CDR3 proteins give one entry, which carries the most common genes and DNA. The sample profile shows roughly 670,000 distinct CDR3 sequences; 19% of them were found once. Together, the top ten hold around 20% of the sample. Results and caveats for the whole study, not just this receptor: A TCR beta motif of eight highly homologous amino acid variants appeared characteristic of blood from ankylosing spondylitis patients.

Source material: blood, either unsorted or a sorted T cell fraction (not recorded which). These TCRs come from a male donor with ankylosing spondylitis.

This chain links TRBV29-1 with TRBJ1-2, with a possible D match to TRBD1 (6 bases). V dropped 6 bases and J dropped 0 bases, with 14 bases sitting between them. This CDR3 is 14 amino acids long. Germline values: CDR1 SQVTM, CDR2 ANQGSEA. The CDR3 loop is CSVRLGGANYGYTF. DNA of the CDR3: TGCAGCGTAAGGCTCGGGGGCGCTAACTATGGCTACACCTTC.

The table lists this clonotype with many counts. This rearrangement joins TRBV5-5 to TRBJ1-1, with D tentatively TRBD1 (5 bases). Per the germline V gene, CDR1 is SGHKS and CDR2 is YYEKEE (reference sequence). The CDR3 has 14 residues. V shed 3 bases and J shed 4 bases, with 13 bases lying between them. This CDR3 reads CASSWGLPATEAFF. In DNA, the CDR3 is TGTGCCAGCAGCTGGGGACTCCCCGCCACTGAAGCTTTCTTT.

This clonotype was found many times. This sequence joins TRBV5-1 and TRBJ2-5; 7 positions agree with TRBD1. This CDR3 is built from 13 residues. CDR1 is SGHRS and CDR2 is YFSETQ in the germline V gene. V was pared by 3 bases and J by 4 bases, with 3 bases of the junction left unmatched. The CDR3 DNA reads as TGCGCCAGCAGCTCACAGGGGCGAGAGACCCAGTACTTC. Amino acid sequence: CASSSQGRETQYF.

This clonotype has a handful of counts. The gene calls are TRBV9 and TRBJ2-1; 7 nucleotides match TRBD1. Germline V lookup: CDR1 SGDLS, CDR2 YYNGEE. The length of the CDR3 is 14 residues. The ends lost 0 bases at V and 8 bases at J; junction bases unmatched: 5. The CDR3 loop reads CASSVGPGGDEQFF. For the CDR3, the DNA is TGTGCCAGCAGCGTAGGGCCAGGGGGTGATGAGCAGTTCTTC.

This clonotype has more than one count but fewer than ten. The chain has TRBV5-1 and TRBJ2-3, with D hard to call. In germline, CDR1 is SGHRS, CDR2 YFSETQ. V lost 2 bases and J lost 0, with 16 bases in between. CDR3 length: 17 residues. The CDR3 protein is CASSLSRISSSTDTQYF. The CDR3 coding sequence is TGCGCCAGCAGCTTAAGTCGGATATCCTCTAGCACAGATACGCAGTATTTT.

In its sample, this clonotype was seen a few times. V usage is TRBV12-3 or TRBV12-4 and J usage is TRBJ2-2, with D possibly being TRBD1 (6 bases). The germline V and J ends were trimmed by 3 bases and 6 bases, with 17 bases remaining between them. The CDR3 length is 16 residues. CDR3 nucleotide sequence: TGTGCCAGCAGTTTGGCTCCAGGGGAGTCGCCCGGGGAGCTGTTTTTT. It codes for CASSLAPGESPGELFF.

This chain uses TRBV6-1 with TRBJ2-3, with D uncertain. The V gene lost 7 bases and the J gene lost 4 bases, with 18 bases spanning the gap. Looked up from germline, CDR1 is MNHNS and CDR2 is SASEGT. The CDR3 sequence is 15 residues long. CDR3 bases: TGTGCCAGCACCCCATTGACCAGATCCCCAGATACGCAGTATTTT. The encoded protein is CASTPLTRSPDTQYF.

The chain recombines TRBV27 with TRBJ2-7; D is possibly TRBD1 (6 bases). Trimming pared 5 bases from V and 4 bases from J, leaving 18 bases between. Germline values: CDR1 MNHEY, CDR2 SMNVEV (reference sequence). CDR3 length equals 15 residues. CDR3 in DNA: TGTGCCAGCAGTCTCACCTGGGGGCGCATGTACGAGCAGTACTTC. This translates into CASSLTWGRMYEQYF.

This clonotype came up many times. The rearrangement links TRBV20-1 to TRBJ2-7; 13 nucleotides agree with TRBD2. V lost 5 bases to trimming and J lost 3 bases; unmatched junction nucleotides: 4. Germline loops: CDR1 DFQATT, CDR2 SNEGSKA (reference sequence). The CDR3 runs to 14 residues. In DNA, the CDR3 is TGCAGTGCTGTGAGACTAGCGGGGGGCTACGAGCAGTACTTC. Amino acid sequence: CSAVRLAGGYEQYF.

This clonotype was recorded many times. The chain is built from TRBV7-6 and TRBJ1-6; the D is unclear. V lost 5 bases, J lost 7 bases, and 15 bases lay in between. Germline loops: CDR1 SGHVS, CDR2 FNYEAQ. The CDR3 is 15 residues long. This CDR3 is CASSPFLSGNSPLHF. The CDR3 DNA sequence: TGTGCCAGCAGCCCTTTTCTATCGGGGAATTCACCCCTCCACTTT.

This clonotype was found a few times. This rearrangement joins TRBV12-3 or TRBV12-4 to TRBJ1-1; TRBD1 is a possible D gene (5 bases). There are 12 residues in the CDR3. Trimming took off 5 bases at V and 10 bases at J, with 14 bases between the two ends. CDR3 in amino acids: CASSTQGGLAFF. CDR3 sequence (DNA): TGTGCCAGCAGTACCCAGGGAGGGTTAGCTTTCTTT.

The gene calls are TRBV24-1 and TRBJ2-1; tentatively, D is TRBD1 or TRBD2 (5 bases each). This CDR3 is built from 17 residues. Trimming took 4 bases from V and 4 from J, leaving 19 bases between them. Germline CDR1 KGHDR, CDR2 SFDVKD. The CDR3 protein is CATSDTPSQGVYNEQFF. CDR3 sequence (DNA): TGTGCCACCAGTGACACGCCCTCCCAGGGAGTGTACAATGAGCAGTTCTTC.

The rearrangement uses TRBV12-5 and TRBJ2-1; D is possibly TRBD2 (6 bases). The germline V gene has CDR1 LGHNT and CDR2 FRNRAP. This CDR3 region has 15 residues. V was pared by 1 base and J by 3 bases, with 10 bases between. CDR3: CASGLAVAVYNEQFF. The CDR3 DNA sequence: TGTGCTAGTGGTTTGGCGGTAGCGGTCTACAATGAGCAGTTCTTC.